Included here is one T cell receptor beta chain sequence, with context. Its antigen is not known. This entry is derived from a study of cytomegalovirus exposure and HLA in healthy donors. Primers included in the PCR were 60 Vbeta and 13 Jbeta primers. Profiling relied on immunoSEQ multiplex PCR, and the TCRdb table lists in-frame clones only, not all of them. In the table there are roughly 100,000 clones, more than 75% of which are singletons. Germline assignment: CDR1 SGHDT and CDR2 YYEEEE. CDR3 length: 15 amino acids. Trimming stripped 0 bases from V and 0 bases from J, with 7 bases between. Study-level results: In an earlier analysis, productive rearrangement rates for most beta V segments clustered near 90% or 30%. Rarity marked most TCR sequences, yet some public TCRs occurred in many donors.

The donors were healthy bone marrow donors. This sequence was found in a man aged 25-45 years in good health and CMV-seropositive. This chain uses TRBV5-6 with TRBJ2-1; D unclear. The material sequenced was PBMCs. This CDR3 is CASSLVSGSYNEQFF. CDR3 DNA: TGTGCCAGCAGCTTGGTGTCAGGCTCCTACAATGAGCAGTTCTTC.